These 10 T cell receptor beta chains share one sample of origin, sequenced in a study of blood T cell repertoires in COVID-19. Assay used: immunoSEQ multiplex PCR; TCRdb lists only in-frame clones, some missing. The data show 130,000 to 150,000 clones, more than 80% seen once. The sequencing sample was made of peripheral blood. The receptors were gathered from a human donor in a cohort sampled during active COVID-19.

CDR3 loop: CASSWALDLGTDTQYF. CDR3 bases: TGCGCCAGCAGCTGGGCCCTTGATTTGGGCACAGATACGCAGTATTTT. The rearrangement links TRBV5-1 to TRBJ2-3; D unresolved. Germline CDR1 SGHRS, CDR2 YFSETQ. The CDR3 extends over 16 amino acids. Trimming left V 3 bases short and J 1 base short, with 15 bases between.

This chain joins TRBV7-9 and TRBJ2-1, with 9 bases aligning to TRBD1. After removal of 7 bases from V and 10 bases from J, the junction contained 11 bases not matched to a gene. The CDR3 totals 14 residues. The germline V gene has CDR1 SEHNR and CDR2 FQNEAQ (reference sequence). The CDR3 is CASNRDRVSDEQFF. The CDR3 DNA sequence: TGTGCCAGCAACCGGGACAGGGTATCGGACGAGCAGTTCTTC.

The chain is built from TRBV5-6 and TRBJ1-1, with D tentatively TRBD1 (6 bases). CDR1 and CDR2 (germline): SGHDT, YYEEEE. The V gene lost 2 bases and the J gene lost 8 bases, with 7 bases spanning the gap. The CDR3 is 11 residues long. The CDR3 loop reads CASSFGQEAFF. The CDR3 coding sequence is TGTGCCAGCAGCTTCGGACAGGAAGCTTTCTTT.

J is TRBJ1-2 and V is TRBV19; D is ambiguous. The length of the CDR3 is 15 residues. V was clipped by 9 bases and J by 6 bases, with 23 bases between them. Germline V gene lookup returns CDR1 LNHDA and CDR2 SQIVND (reference sequence). The CDR3 is CASINFGEVRNGYTF. CDR3 DNA: TGTGCCAGCATAAACTTCGGGGAGGTTAGGAATGGCTACACCTTC.

As for this clone: The junction departs from germline at one end; a sequencing error may be responsible. The rearrangement uses TRBV5-1 and TRBJ2-7; 10 bases agree with TRBD1. The CDR3 has 15 amino acids. Germline lookup yields CDR1 SGHRS and CDR2 YFSETQ. The CDR3 sequence: CASSPQTGGSHEQYF. CDR3 sequence (DNA): TGCGCCAGCAGCCCACAGACAGGGGGCTCCCACGAGCAGTACTTC.

This chain uses TRBV27 with TRBJ2-7, with 16 bases that match TRBD2. Losses at the gene ends were 4 bases for V and 7 bases for J; bases not matched to a gene: 7. Germline CDR1 MNHEY, CDR2 SMNVEV (reference sequence). The CDR3 sequence is 16 residues long. CDR3 coding DNA: TGTGCCAGCAGTTCGGGACTAGCGGGGGGGCCGGGTGAGCAGTACTTC. This gives the protein CASSSGLAGGPGEQYF.

The gene calls are TRBV6-2 or TRBV6-3 and TRBJ2-2; 8 bases line up with TRBD2. The CDR3 is 15 residues long. V lost 4 bases and J lost 1; bases outside the gene matches: 2. Germline CDR1 and CDR2: MNHEY and SVGEGT. The CDR3 DNA reads TGTGCCAGCAGTTCCGGGACTAGGAACACCGGGGAGCTGTTTTTT. Translated, it gives CASSSGTRNTGELFF.

The rearrangement joins TRBV4-2 to TRBJ1-2, with no clear D. The CDR3 sequence is 15 residues long. CDR1 and CDR2 (germline): LGHNA, YNFKEQ. Trimming left V 1 base short and J 8 bases short, with 17 bases between. Here the CDR3 DNA reads TGTGCCAGCAGCCAAGGATCCGGGCCCGGGGAGGGCTACACCTTC. Protein product: CASSQGSGPGEGYTF.

V usage is TRBV5-1 and J usage is TRBJ2-7; no definite D call. The CDR3 sequence is 15 residues long. V was pared by 4 bases and J by 6 bases, with 20 bases between. The germline V gene encodes CDR1 SGHRS and CDR2 YFSETQ. The CDR3, as DNA: TGCGCCAGCAGCACGAGCCTCATCCCCGGTTCCGAGCAGTACTTC. Its protein is CASSTSLIPGSEQYF.

This chain joins TRBV10-2 and TRBJ1-6; D unclear. The V gene's germline CDR1 is WSHSY and CDR2 SAAADI. The CDR3 sequence is 17 residues long. V lost 3 bases and J lost 3, with 15 bases in between. For the CDR3, the DNA is TGCGCCAGCAGTGATAAAGGTCCCTCGGGCTATAATTCACCCCTCCACTTT. This gives the protein CASSDKGPSGYNSPLHF.